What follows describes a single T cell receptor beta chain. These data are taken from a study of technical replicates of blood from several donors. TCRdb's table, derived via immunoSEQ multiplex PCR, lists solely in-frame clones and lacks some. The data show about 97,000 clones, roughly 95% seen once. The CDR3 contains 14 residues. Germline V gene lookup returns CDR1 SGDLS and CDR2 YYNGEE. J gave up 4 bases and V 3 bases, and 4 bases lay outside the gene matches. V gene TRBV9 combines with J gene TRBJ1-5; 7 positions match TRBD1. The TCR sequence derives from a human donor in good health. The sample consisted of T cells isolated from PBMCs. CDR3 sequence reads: CASSGQGGNQPQHF. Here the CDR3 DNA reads TGTGCCAGCAGCGGACAGGGTGGGAATCAGCCCCAGCATTTT.